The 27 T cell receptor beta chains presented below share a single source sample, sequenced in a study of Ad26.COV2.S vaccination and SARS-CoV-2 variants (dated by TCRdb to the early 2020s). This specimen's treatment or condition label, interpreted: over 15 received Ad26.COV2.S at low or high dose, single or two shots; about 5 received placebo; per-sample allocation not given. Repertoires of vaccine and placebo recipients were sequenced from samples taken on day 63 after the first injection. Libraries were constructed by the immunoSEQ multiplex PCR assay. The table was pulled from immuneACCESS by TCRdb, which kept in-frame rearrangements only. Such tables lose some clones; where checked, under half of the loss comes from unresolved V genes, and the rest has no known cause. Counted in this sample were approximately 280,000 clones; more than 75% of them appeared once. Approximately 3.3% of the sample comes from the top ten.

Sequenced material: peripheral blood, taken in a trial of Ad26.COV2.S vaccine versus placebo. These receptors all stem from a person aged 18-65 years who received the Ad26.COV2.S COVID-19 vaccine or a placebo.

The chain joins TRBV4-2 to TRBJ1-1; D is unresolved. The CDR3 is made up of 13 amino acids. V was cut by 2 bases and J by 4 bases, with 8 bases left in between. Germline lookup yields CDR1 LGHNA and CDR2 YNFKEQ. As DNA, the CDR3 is TGTGCCAGCAGCCAACCACCGCGCACTGAAGCTTTCTTT. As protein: CASSQPPRTEAFF.

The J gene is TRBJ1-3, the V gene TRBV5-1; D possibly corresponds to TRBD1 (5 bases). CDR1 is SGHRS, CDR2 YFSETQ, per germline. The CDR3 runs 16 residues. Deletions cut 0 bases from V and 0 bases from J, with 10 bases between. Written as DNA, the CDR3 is TGCGCCAGCAGCTTGGAGGGGTCGGGCTCTGGAAACACCATATATTTT. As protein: CASSLEGSGSGNTIYF.

The CDR3 DNA is TGTGCCAGCTCACCTCTACAGGGGGTTAATAATTCACCCCTCCACTTT. Encoded protein: CASSPLQGVNNSPLHF. The chain joins TRBV18 to TRBJ1-6, with 8 bases that match TRBD1. Germline V gene lookup returns CDR1 KGHSH and CDR2 LQKENI. The CDR3 is 16 residues long. J gave up 5 bases and V 3 bases, and 6 bases lay outside the gene matches.

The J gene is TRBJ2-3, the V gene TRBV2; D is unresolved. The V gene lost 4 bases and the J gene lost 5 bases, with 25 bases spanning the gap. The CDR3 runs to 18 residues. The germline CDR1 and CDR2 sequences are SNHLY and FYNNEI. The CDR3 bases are TGTGCCAGCAGTGCCACCCATTCCTTCGGTAAAGTGGAAGATACGCAGTATTTT. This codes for CASSATHSFGKVEDTQYF.

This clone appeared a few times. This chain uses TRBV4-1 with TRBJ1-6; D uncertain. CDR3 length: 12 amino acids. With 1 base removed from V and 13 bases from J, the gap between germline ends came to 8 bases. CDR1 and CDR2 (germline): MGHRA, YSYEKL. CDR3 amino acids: CASSQAVAPLHF. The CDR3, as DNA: TGCGCCAGCAGCCAAGCAGTGGCCCCCCTCCACTTT.

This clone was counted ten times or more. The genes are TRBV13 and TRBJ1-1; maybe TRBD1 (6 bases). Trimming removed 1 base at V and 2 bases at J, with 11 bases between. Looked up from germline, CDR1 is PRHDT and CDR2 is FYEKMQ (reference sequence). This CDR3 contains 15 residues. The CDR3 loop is CASSLEDRINTEAFF. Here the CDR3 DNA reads TGTGCCAGCAGCTTAGAGGACAGAATAAACACTGAAGCTTTCTTT.

This chain's CDR3 is CASSPVGGTDTQYF. The CDR3 DNA sequence: TGTGCCAGCAGCCCAGTAGGGGGCACAGATACGCAGTATTTT. The V and J genes are TRBV3-1 (or the pseudogene TRBV3-2) and TRBJ2-3, with a weak D call TRBD1 (5 bases). This CDR3 contains 14 residues. Germline V gene sequence: CDR1 LGHDT, CDR2 YNNKEL (reference sequence). Trimming cost V 4 bases and J 1 base, with 9 bases left between them.

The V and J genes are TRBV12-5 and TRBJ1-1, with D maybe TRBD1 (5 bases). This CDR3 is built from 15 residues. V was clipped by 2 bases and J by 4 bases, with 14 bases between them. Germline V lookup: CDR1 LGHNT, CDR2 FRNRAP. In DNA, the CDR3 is TGTGCTAGTGGTTTGCCTGGGTCAGGGATCACTGAAGCTTTCTTT. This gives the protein CASGLPGSGITEAFF. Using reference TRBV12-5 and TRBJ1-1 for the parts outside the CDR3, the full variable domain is DARVTQTPRHKVTEMGQEVTMRCQPILGHNTVFWYRQTMMQGLELLAYFRNRAPLDDSGMPKDRFSAEMPDATLATLKIQPSEPRDSAVYFCASGLPGSGITEAFFGQGTRLTVV.

The chain's CDR3 is CASSIPGQVGEQFF. CDR3 sequence (DNA): TGTGCCAGTAGTATCCCCGGACAGGTAGGGGAGCAGTTCTTC. The rearrangement links TRBV19 to TRBJ2-1, with 7 positions matching TRBD1. Unmatched junction bases numbered 9, after V lost 3 bases and J lost 10 bases. Germline assignment: CDR1 LNHDA and CDR2 SQIVND (reference sequence). The CDR3 has 14 residues.

The CDR3 region is CASSRQGSNTEAFF. The CDR3 nucleotides read TGTGCCAGCTCCAGACAGGGTTCGAACACTGAAGCTTTCTTT. The genes are TRBV2 and TRBJ1-1; 7 bases fit TRBD1. The CDR3 sequence is 14 residues long. Germline values: CDR1 SNHLY, CDR2 FYNNEI. The J segment lost 1 base and the V segment lost 8 bases, leaving 7 bases of the junction unmatched.

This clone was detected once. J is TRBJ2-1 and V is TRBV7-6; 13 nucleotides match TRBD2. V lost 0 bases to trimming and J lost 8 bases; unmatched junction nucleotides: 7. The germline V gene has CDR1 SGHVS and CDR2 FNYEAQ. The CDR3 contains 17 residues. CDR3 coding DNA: TGTGCCAGCAGCTTAGCCTGGACTAGCGGGAGTAAGGATGAGCAGTTCTTC. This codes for CASSLAWTSGSKDEQFF.

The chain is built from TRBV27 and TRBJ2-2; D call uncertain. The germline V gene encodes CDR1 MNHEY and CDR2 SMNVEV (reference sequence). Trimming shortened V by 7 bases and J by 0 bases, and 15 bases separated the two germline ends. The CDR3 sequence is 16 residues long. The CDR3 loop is CASIYPPGPNTGELFF. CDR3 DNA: TGTGCCAGCATTTATCCTCCAGGCCCGAACACCGGGGAGCTGTTTTTT.

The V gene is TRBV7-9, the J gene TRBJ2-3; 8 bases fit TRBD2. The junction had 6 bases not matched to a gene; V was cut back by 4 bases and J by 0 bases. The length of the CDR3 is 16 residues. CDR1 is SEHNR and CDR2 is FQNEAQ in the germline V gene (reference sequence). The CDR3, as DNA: TGTGCCAGCAGCTACCCAAGCGGGGGAAGCACAGATACGCAGTATTTT. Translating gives CASSYPSGGSTDTQYF.

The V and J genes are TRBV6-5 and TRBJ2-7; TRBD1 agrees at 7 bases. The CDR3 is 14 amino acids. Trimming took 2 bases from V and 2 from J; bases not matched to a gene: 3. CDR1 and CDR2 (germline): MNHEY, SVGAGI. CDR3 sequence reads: CASSYLTGTYEQYF. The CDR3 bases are TGTGCCAGCAGTTACCTGACAGGGACCTACGAGCAGTACTTC.

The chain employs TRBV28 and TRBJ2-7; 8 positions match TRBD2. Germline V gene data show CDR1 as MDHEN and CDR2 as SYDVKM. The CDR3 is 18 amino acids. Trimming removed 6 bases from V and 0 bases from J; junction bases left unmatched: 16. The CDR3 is CASRVREGPAGISYEQYF. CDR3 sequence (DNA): TGTGCCAGCAGGGTCCGGGAGGGTCCAGCGGGAATCTCCTACGAGCAGTACTTC. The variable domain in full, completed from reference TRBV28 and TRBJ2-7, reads DVKVTQSSRYLVKRTGEKVFLECVQDMDHENMFWYRQDPGLGLRLIYFSYDVKMKEKGDIPEGYSVSREKKERFSLILESASTNQTSMYLCASRVREGPAGISYEQYFGPGTRLTVT.

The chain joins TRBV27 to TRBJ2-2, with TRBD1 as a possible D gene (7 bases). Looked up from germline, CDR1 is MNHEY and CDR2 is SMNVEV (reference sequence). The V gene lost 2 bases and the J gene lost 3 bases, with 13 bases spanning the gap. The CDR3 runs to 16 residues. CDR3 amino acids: CASSLSLRGDTGELFF. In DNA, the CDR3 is TGTGCCAGCAGTTTAAGCCTCAGGGGGGACACCGGGGAGCTGTTTTTT.

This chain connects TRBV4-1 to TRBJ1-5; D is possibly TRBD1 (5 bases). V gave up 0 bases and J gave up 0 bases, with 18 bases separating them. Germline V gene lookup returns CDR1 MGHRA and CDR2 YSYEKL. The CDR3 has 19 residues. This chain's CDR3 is CASSQDRAGRVGSNQPQHF. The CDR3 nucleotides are TGCGCCAGCAGCCAAGATAGGGCAGGGAGGGTTGGTAGCAATCAGCCCCAGCATTTT.

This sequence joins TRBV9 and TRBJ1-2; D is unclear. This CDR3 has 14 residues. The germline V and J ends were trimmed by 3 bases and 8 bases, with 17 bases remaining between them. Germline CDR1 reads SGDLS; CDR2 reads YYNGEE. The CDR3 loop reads CASSATRGFSGYTF. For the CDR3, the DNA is TGTGCCAGCAGCGCGACTAGAGGGTTCTCGGGCTACACCTTC.

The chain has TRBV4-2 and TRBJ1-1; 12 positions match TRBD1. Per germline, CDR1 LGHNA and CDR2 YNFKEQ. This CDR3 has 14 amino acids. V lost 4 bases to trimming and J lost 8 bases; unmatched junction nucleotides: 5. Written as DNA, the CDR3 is TGTGCCAGCAGCCTCGGGACAGGGGGCAGGGAAGCTTTCTTT. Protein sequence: CASSLGTGGREAFF.

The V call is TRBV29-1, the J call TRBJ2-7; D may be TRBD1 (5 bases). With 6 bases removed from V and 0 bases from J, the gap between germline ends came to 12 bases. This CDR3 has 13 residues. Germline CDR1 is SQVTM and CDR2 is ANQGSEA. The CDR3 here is CSVLGQYSYEQYF. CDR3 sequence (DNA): TGCAGCGTCCTGGGGCAGTACTCCTACGAGCAGTACTTC.

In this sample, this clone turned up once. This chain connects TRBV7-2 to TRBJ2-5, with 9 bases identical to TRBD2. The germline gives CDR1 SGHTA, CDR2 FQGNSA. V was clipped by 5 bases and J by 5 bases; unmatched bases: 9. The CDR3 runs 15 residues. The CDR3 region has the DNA TGTGCCAGCAGCCCACAGGCGGGGGGGCAGGAGACCCAGTACTTC. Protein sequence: CASSPQAGGQETQYF.

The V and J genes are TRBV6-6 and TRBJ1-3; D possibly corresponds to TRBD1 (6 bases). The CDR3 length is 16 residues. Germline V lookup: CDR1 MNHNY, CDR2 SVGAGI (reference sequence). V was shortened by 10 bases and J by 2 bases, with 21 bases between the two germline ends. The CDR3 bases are TGTGCCACTCAAGAGGGGGGCGCAAGGGCTGGAAACACCATATATTTT. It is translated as CATQEGGARAGNTIYF.

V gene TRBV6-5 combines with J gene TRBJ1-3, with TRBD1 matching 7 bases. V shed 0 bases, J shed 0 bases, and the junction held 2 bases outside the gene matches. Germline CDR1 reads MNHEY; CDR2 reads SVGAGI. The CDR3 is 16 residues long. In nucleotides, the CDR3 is TGTGCCAGCAGTTACTCGCCAGGGGGCTCTGGAAACACCATATATTTT. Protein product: CASSYSPGGSGNTIYF.

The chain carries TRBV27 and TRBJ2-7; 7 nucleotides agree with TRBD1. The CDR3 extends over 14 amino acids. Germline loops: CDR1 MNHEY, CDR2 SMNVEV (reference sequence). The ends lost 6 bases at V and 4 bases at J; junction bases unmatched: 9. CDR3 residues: CASRDPGQLYEQYF. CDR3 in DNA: TGTGCCAGCAGGGACCCGGGACAGTTATACGAGCAGTACTTC.

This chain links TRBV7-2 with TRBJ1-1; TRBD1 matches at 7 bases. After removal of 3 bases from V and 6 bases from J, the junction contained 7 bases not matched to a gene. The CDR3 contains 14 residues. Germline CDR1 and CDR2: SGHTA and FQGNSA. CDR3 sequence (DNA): TGTGCCAGCAGCTTCCGGGACAGCCCAGCTGAAGCTTTCTTT. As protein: CASSFRDSPAEAFF.

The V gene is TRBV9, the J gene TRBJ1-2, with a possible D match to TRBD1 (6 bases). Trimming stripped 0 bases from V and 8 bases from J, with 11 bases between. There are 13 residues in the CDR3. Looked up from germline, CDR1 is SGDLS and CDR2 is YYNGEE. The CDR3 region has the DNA TGTGCCAGCAGCGTAGACAGGGTCCGAGGCTACACCTTC. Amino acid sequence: CASSVDRVRGYTF.

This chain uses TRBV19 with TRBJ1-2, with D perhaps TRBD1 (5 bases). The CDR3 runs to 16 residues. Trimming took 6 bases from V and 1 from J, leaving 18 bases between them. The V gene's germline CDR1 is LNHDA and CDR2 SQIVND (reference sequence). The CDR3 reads CASRDLMTVVNYGYTF. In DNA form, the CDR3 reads TGTGCCAGTAGGGACCTCATGACAGTTGTTAACTATGGCTACACCTTC.